This T cell receptor beta chain comes out of a study of T cell repertoires in cytomegalovirus infection. This clonotype was observed at least ten times. Deletions cut 4 bases from V and 0 bases from J, with 10 bases between. Germline CDR1 SNHLY, CDR2 FYNNEI. This CDR3 is built from 15 residues. TCRdb re-called the reads through MiXCR, storing one row per CDR3 protein. The sample lists approximately 150,000 distinct CDR3 sequences, about 6% occurring once. The clonotype was recovered from a human donor in good health (CMV status not recorded). Some clones in this sample may be carry-over from other donors' samples. This chain connects TRBV2 to TRBJ2-4; D gene ambiguous. Sequenced: PBMCs. The CDR3 coding sequence is TGTGCCAGCAGTGGTTCTACATTAGCCAAAAACATTCAGTACTTC. It specifies CASSGSTLAKNIQYF.